This entry lists 8 T cell receptor beta chains sequenced from one sample in a study of T cells in Graves' hyperthyroidism and ophthalmopathy. RNA transcripts gave rise to amplified TCR beta CDR3 regions. Initially, a first-round RT-PCR of the TCR CDR3 employed the HTBI primer set. One entry per CDR3 protein, called by TCRdb with MiXCR from the multiplex PCR reads. The repertoire holds roughly 550,000 distinct CDR3 sequences, more than 15% seen once, with approximately 32% in the top ten. The specimen sequenced was blood. These receptors were obtained from a woman between 25 and 40 years old with Graves' ophthalmopathy.

The gene calls are TRBV10-3 and TRBJ1-1; D is unclear. Germline values: CDR1 ENHRY, CDR2 SYGVKD. Trimming removed 6 bases at V and 3 bases at J, with 8 bases between. This CDR3 contains 12 residues. CDR3 nucleotide sequence: TGTGCCATCAGCCGAACTTACACTGAAGCTTTCTTT. It yields the protein CAISRTYTEAFF.

At least ten counts were recorded for this clonotype. The chain couples TRBV5-6 to TRBJ2-7, with D possibly matching TRBD2 (5 bases). Trimming stripped 0 bases from V and 4 bases from J, with 11 bases between. Germline lookup yields CDR1 SGHDT and CDR2 YYEEEE. CDR3 size: 14 residues. The CDR3 loop is CASSLGAARYEQYF. CDR3 sequence (DNA): TGTGCCAGCAGCTTGGGAGCGGCTAGGTACGAGCAGTACTTC.

This clonotype occurred a few times. The V and J genes are TRBV28 and TRBJ2-7; D possibly corresponds to TRBD1 (6 bases). CDR1 MDHEN and CDR2 SYDVKM come from the germline V gene. The CDR3 has 14 amino acids. Deletions cut 5 bases from V and 1 base from J, with 12 bases between. The CDR3 DNA reads as TGTGCCAGCAGTCCCCGACAGGCGTCCTACGAGCAGTACTTC. It codes for CASSPRQASYEQYF.

In this sample, this clonotype turned up a few times. This chain's CDR3 is CASSQGAWGASNQPQHF. CDR3 nucleotide sequence: TGCGCCAGCAGCCAAGGAGCCTGGGGGGCCAGCAATCAGCCCCAGCATTTT. V is TRBV4-1 and J is TRBJ1-5, with D perhaps matching TRBD1 (6 bases). The CDR3 has 17 amino acids. The germline V and J ends were trimmed by 1 base and 1 base, with 14 bases remaining between them. Germline assignment: CDR1 MGHRA and CDR2 YSYEKL.

This clonotype has ten or more counts. The chain uses TRBV20-1 and TRBJ2-1; D gene ambiguous. The CDR3 consists of 13 residues. Germline V gene sequence: CDR1 DFQATT, CDR2 SNEGSKA (reference sequence). V was cut by 5 bases and J by 7 bases, with 15 bases left in between. DNA of the CDR3: TGCAGTGCTTGGGCCTTAGGTGGTAATGAGCAGTTCTTC. Encoded protein: CSAWALGGNEQFF.

As regards this clonotype: A read error may explain this, as a much larger clone is one base away. The V and J genes are TRBV10-2 and TRBJ1-4; no reliable D call. Germline CDR1 WSHSY, CDR2 SAAADI. The CDR3 totals 17 residues. The CDR3 DNA follows: TGCGCCAGCAGTGAGTGGACGCAACCCGCAACTAATGGAAAACTGTTTTTT. Translation: CASSEWTQPATNGKLFF.

For this clonotype: Given a much more abundant clone one base away, this may be a read error. The V and J genes are TRBV3-1 and TRBJ2-5; TRBD2 agrees at 10 bases. The J segment lost 4 bases and the V segment lost 5 bases, leaving 4 bases of the junction unmatched. Per germline, CDR1 LGHDT and CDR2 YNNKEL (reference sequence). The CDR3 consists of 14 residues. The CDR3 DNA reads as TGTGCCAGCAGCGCCATAGCGGGAGGAGAGACCCAGTACTTC. It is translated as CASSAIAGGETQYF.

This clonotype was recorded many times. In DNA form, the CDR3 reads TGCGCCAGCAGCCACAGACGGGAGTCCAATGAGCAGTTCTTC. This encodes CASSHRRESNEQFF. The gene calls are TRBV4-1 and TRBJ2-1, with D possibly matching TRBD2 (6 bases). V shed 3 bases and J shed 6 bases, with 12 bases lying between them. The CDR3 runs 14 residues. In germline, CDR1 is MGHRA, CDR2 YSYEKL.